These T cell receptor beta chains were read from a single sample in a study of vaccination and CD4 T cells after COVID-19. TCRdb passed the PCR reads through MiXCR, listing each CDR3 protein once. The sample carries about 13,000 distinct CDR3 sequences, roughly 80% recorded once. Their target antigens are unknown. Material: CD4+ T cells from blood, cultured in vitro, obtained after SARS-CoV-2 vaccination. All receptors derive from a human donor who received a COVID-19 vaccine. Both conserved end residues are part of each CDR3. The D gene is left open where the match is weak. Rows give clone size only sometimes, using once, few, many, or a class for an expanded clone.

abundance	v_gene	d_gene	j_gene	CDR3aa	CDR3nt
few	TRBV6-1	TRBD1	TRBJ1-2	CASSDRGGYGYTF	TGTGCCAGCAGTGACAGGGGGGGGTATGGCTACACCTTC
-	TRBV24-1	-	TRBJ1-1	CATSDYRNIGGGMNTEAFF	TGTGCCACCAGTGATTACAGGAACATCGGGGGCGGTATGAACACTGAAGCTTTCTTT
-	TRBV7-2	TRBD1	TRBJ1-2	CASSPGQGGNYGYTF	TGTGCCAGCAGCCCTGGACAGGGAGGGAACTATGGCTACACCTTC
-	TRBV2	-	TRBJ1-1	CASSELRGGEAFF	TGTGCCAGCAGTGAGCTCAGGGGCGGTGAAGCTTTCTTT
-	TRBV6-1	TRBD1	TRBJ1-6	CASSMQTGTGNSPLHF	TGTGCCAGCAGTATGCAGACAGGGACCGGGAATTCACCCCTCCACTTT
-	TRBV6-5	-	TRBJ1-6	CASSYSGGGEGTPLHF	TGTGCCAGCAGTTACTCCGGGGGAGGGGAGGGAACACCCCTCCACTTT
-	TRBV7-2	-	TRBJ1-3	CASSSPSSGNTIYF	TGTGCCAGCAGCTCCCCGTCCTCTGGAAACACCATATATTTT
-	TRBV20-1	TRBD1	TRBJ2-5	CSARPGQGWGETQYF	TGCAGTGCTAGGCCCGGACAGGGGTGGGGAGAGACCCAGTACTTC
-	TRBV27	-	TRBJ1-6	CASSLLAGFGSPLHF	TGTGCCAGCAGTTTATTAGCAGGGTTCGGGTCACCCCTCCACTTT
-	TRBV7-2	TRBD1	TRBJ1-1	CASSLDPGGAGTEAFF	TGTGCCAGCAGCTTAGATCCAGGGGGCGCGGGCACTGAAGCTTTCTTT
-	TRBV24-1	-	TRBJ2-3	CATSEVDRPDTQYF	TGTGCCACCAGTGAGGTGGACAGACCAGATACGCAGTATTTT
once	TRBV27	-	TRBJ2-2	CASSLSRVQGTTGELFF	TGTGCCAGCAGTTTATCGCGGGTACAGGGCACCACCGGGGAGCTGTTTTTT
-	TRBV20-1	TRBD2	TRBJ2-4	CSAARARGARNIQYF	TGCAGTGCTGCCCGGGCGCGGGGGGCCCGAAACATTCAGTACTTC
-	TRBV20-1	TRBD2	TRBJ2-3	CSAPPTTSGGYAAQYF	TGCAGTGCTCCGCCAACGACTAGCGGGGGGTATGCTGCGCAGTATTTT
-	TRBV12-3/TRBV12-4	-	TRBJ2-5	CASSFQETQYF	TGTGCCAGCAGCTTCCAAGAGACCCAGTACTTC
-	TRBV7-2	-	TRBJ2-5	CASSLTFRRTRETQYF	TGTGCCAGCAGCTTAACCTTCCGACGGACCCGGGAGACCCAGTACTTC
few	TRBV19	-	TRBJ1-5	CASRLQALSNQPQHF	TGTGCCAGTAGACTACAGGCACTTAGCAATCAGCCCCAGCATTTT
few	TRBV12-3/TRBV12-4	TRBD1	TRBJ1-1	CASRPYRGQGTEAFF	TGTGCCAGCAGGCCCTACAGGGGGCAGGGGACTGAAGCTTTCTTT
-	TRBV7-2	TRBD2	TRBJ2-5	CASSLTSGGETQYF	TGTGCCAGCAGTCTTACTAGCGGGGGGGAGACCCAGTACTTC
-	TRBV6-1	TRBD2	TRBJ2-5	CASSDRTRLEETQYF	TGTGCCAGCAGTGATCGGACTAGACTCGAGGAGACCCAGTACTTC
once	TRBV6-1	TRBD1	TRBJ1-2	CASSDRDRLSYGYTF	TGTGCCAGCAGTGACCGGGACAGGTTGTCCTATGGCTACACCTTC
-	TRBV20-1	TRBD2	TRBJ2-1	CSASFSGYNEQFF	TGCAGTGCTAGCTTTAGCGGGTACAATGAGCAGTTCTTC
-	TRBV9	-	TRBJ1-6	CASSARGGAGSNSPLHF	TGTGCCAGCAGCGCGAGGGGGGGCGCGGGTTCCAATTCACCCCTCCACTTT
-	TRBV18	TRBD1	TRBJ1-5	CASSPRDRGGNQPQHF	TGTGCCAGCTCACCACGGGACAGGGGAGGCAATCAGCCCCAGCATTTT
-	TRBV20-1	-	TRBJ2-7	CSALSSYEQYF	TGCAGTGCTCTAAGCTCCTACGAGCAGTACTTC
medium-sized	TRBV7-8	TRBD2	TRBJ2-3	CASSLVTGGQVDTQYF	TGTGCCAGCAGCTTAGTTACGGGGGGGCAGGTAGATACGCAGTATTTT
-	TRBV7-2	-	TRBJ2-7	CASSLALASYEQYF	TGTGCCAGCAGCTTAGCGCTAGCGTCCTACGAGCAGTACTTC
large	TRBV7-8	-	TRBJ1-4	CASSLATGQPTEKLFF	TGTGCCAGCAGCTTGGCGACAGGACAGCCTACGGAAAAACTGTTTTTT
-	TRBV7-2	TRBD2	TRBJ2-4	CASSLEGTSGGNLAKNIQYF	TGTGCCAGCAGCTTAGAGGGGACTAGCGGGGGGAATTTAGCCAAAAACATTCAGTACTTC
once	TRBV5-4	-	TRBJ2-3	CASSLDSTTDTQYF	TGTGCCAGCAGCTTGGACAGTACCACAGATACGCAGTATTTT
once	TRBV19	-	TRBJ2-6	CATKGSGANVLTF	TGTGCCACCAAGGGATCTGGGGCCAACGTCCTGACTTTC
-	TRBV10-1	TRBD1	TRBJ2-5	CASSEPGTGEETQYF	TGCGCCAGCAGTGAGCCTGGGACAGGGGAAGAGACCCAGTACTTC
-	TRBV5-4	TRBD1	TRBJ1-1	CASSWDRVLGTEAFF	TGTGCCAGCAGCTGGGACAGGGTTCTGGGCACTGAAGCTTTCTTT
-	TRBV6-1	-	TRBJ1-5	CASAVENNQPQHF	TGTGCCAGCGCCGTGGAAAACAATCAGCCCCAGCATTTT
-	TRBV20-1	-	TRBJ2-7	CSAAISLGSYEQYF	TGCAGTGCTGCCATCTCTCTGGGGTCCTACGAGCAGTACTTC
once	TRBV6-1	TRBD1	TRBJ1-2	CASSERQGGNYGYTF	TGTGCCAGCAGTGAGAGACAGGGGGGGAACTATGGCTACACCTTC
-	TRBV5-4	TRBD2	TRBJ2-3	CASSLPYGGDTDTQYF	TGTGCCAGCAGCTTGCCGTATGGGGGGGACACAGATACGCAGTATTTT
-	TRBV6-1	-	TRBJ1-5	CASSENRAQPQHF	TGTGCCAGCAGTGAAAATCGGGCTCAGCCCCAGCATTTT
-	TRBV20-1	TRBD2	TRBJ2-3	CSASSYSTSDSTDTQYF	TGCAGTGCTAGTTCCTATTCGACTAGCGATAGCACAGATACGCAGTATTTT
-	TRBV7-2	-	TRBJ2-1	CASSLVASTYNEQFF	TGTGCCAGCAGCTTAGTCGCTAGTACCTACAATGAGCAGTTTTTC
once	TRBV6-1	TRBD2	TRBJ2-7	CASSRTSGGSSYEQYF	TGTGCCAGCAGCCGGACTAGCGGGGGCAGCTCCTACGAGCAGTACTTC
-	TRBV20-1	TRBD1	TRBJ1-2	CSAQDRAYGYTF	TGCAGTGCTCAAGACAGGGCTTATGGCTACACCTTC
-	TRBV19	TRBD1	TRBJ1-5	CASTPDRGSRPQHF	TGTGCCAGTACCCCAGACAGGGGGTCAAGGCCCCAGCATTTT
-	TRBV11-2	-	TRBJ2-3	CASSPRGGTSPYTDTQYF	TGTGCCAGCAGCCCGCGGGGAGGCACGTCACCGTACACAGATACGCAGTATTTT
-	TRBV6-1	-	TRBJ1-2	CASRRQDHYGYTF	TGTGCCAGCAGACGACAGGATCACTATGGCTACACCTTC
-	TRBV12-3/TRBV12-4	TRBD1	TRBJ1-5	CASSPGQGSNQPQHF	TGTGCCAGCAGCCCCGGACAGGGTAGCAATCAGCCCCAGCATTTT
-	TRBV20-1	TRBD1	TRBJ1-4	CSAAAGGLAEKLFF	TGCAGTGCTGCCGCAGGGGGTTTGGCTGAAAAACTGTTTTTT
-	TRBV2	TRBD1	TRBJ2-4	CASSQGAIAKNIQYF	TGTGCCAGCAGCCAGGGGGCCATAGCCAAAAACATTCAGTACTTC
once	TRBV19	-	TRBJ2-5	CASTAGASETQYF	TGTGCCAGTACTGCAGGCGCGTCCGAGACCCAGTACTTC
once	TRBV30	TRBD1	TRBJ1-2	CAWSVLQGNNGYTF	TGTGCCTGGAGTGTTTTACAGGGGAACAACGGCTACACCTTC
-	TRBV6-1	-	TRBJ2-3	CASRARTDTQYF	TGTGCCAGCAGGGCCCGCACAGATACGCAGTATTTT
-	TRBV6-1	-	TRBJ1-4	CASSPSPGTDEKLFF	TGTGCCAGCAGTCCCTCTCCGGGGACGGATGAAAAACTGTTTTTT
few	TRBV7-8	TRBD2	TRBJ2-7	CASSSSIHATSGGRGEQYF	TGTGCCAGCAGCTCAAGCATCCACGCCACTAGCGGGGGGCGGGGGGAGCAGTACTTC
-	TRBV21-1	-	TRBJ1-5	CASSKRRWGCQPQHF	TGTGCCAGCAGCAAACGTCGATGGGGTTGTCAGCCCCAGCATTTT